This entry is about one TCR beta chain. The data were taken from a study of blood T cell dynamics during melanoma immunotherapy. Study context: Patients with metastatic melanoma got pembrolizumab or nivolumab-ipilimumab as first-line care.

Germline-derived CDR1 and CDR2 are SGHVS and FQNEAQ. The CDR3 consists of 12 residues. V was pared by 3 bases and J by 5 bases, with 5 bases between. Sequenced by immunoSEQ multiplex PCR; TCRdb stores in-frame clones only, minus some. The profile shows 8,400 or so clones, around 85% of them singletons. The time point was: week 3, after first cycle of checkpoint inhibitor. Blood was drawn before treatment and at week 3 after checkpoint blockade. Response was assessed by RECIST 1.1 at 12 weeks, except a couple of rapid progressors. This TCR was sampled from a human donor with melanoma. The material was blood, obtained from a patient treated with checkpoint blockade. This rearrangement joins TRBV7-8 to TRBJ1-5; no definite D call. The CDR3 sequence is CASSLVDQPQHF. DNA for the CDR3: TGTGCCAGCAGCTTGGTGGATCAGCCCCAGCATTTT.